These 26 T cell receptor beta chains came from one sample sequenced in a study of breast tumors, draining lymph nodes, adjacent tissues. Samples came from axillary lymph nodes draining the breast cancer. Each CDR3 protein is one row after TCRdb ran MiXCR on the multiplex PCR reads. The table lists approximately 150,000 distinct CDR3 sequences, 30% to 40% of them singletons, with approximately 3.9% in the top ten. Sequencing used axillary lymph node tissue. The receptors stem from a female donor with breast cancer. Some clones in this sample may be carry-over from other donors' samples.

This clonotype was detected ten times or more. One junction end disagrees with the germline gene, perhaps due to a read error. CDR3 in DNA: TGTGCTAGCAGCAAAGGGATCACAGATACGCAGTATTTT. Amino acid sequence: CASSKGITDTQYF. The chain uses TRBV7-7 and TRBJ2-3; D remains ambiguous. Germline V gene lookup returns CDR1 SSHAT and CDR2 FNYEAQ (reference sequence). The CDR3 loop spans 13 amino acids.

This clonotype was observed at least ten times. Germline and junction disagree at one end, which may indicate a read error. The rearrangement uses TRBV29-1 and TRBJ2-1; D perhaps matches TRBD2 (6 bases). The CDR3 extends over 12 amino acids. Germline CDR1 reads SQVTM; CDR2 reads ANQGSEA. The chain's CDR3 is CSAGDTPTTRLF. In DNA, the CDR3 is TGCAGCGCGGGGGATACTCCTACTACCCGCCTCTTC.

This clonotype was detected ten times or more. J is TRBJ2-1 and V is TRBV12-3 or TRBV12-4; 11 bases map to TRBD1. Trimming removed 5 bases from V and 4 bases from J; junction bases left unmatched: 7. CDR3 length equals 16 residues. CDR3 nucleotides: TGTGCCAGCAGTCCCCGGACAGGGGGCAAATACAATGAGCAGTTCTTC. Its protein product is CASSPRTGGKYNEQFF.

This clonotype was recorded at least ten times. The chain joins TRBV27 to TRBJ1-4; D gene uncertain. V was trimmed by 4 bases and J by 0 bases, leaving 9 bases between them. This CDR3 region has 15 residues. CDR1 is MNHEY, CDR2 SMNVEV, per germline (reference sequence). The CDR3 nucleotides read TGTGCCAGCAGTTCCTCCTATGCAACTAATGAAAAACTGTTTTTT. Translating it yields CASSSSYATNEKLFF.

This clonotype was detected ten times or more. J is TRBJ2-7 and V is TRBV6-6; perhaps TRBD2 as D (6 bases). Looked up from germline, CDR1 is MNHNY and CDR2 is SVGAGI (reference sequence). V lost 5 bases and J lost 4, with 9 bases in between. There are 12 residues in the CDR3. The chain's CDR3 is CASSDGGYEQYF. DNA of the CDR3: TGTGCCAGCAGTGATGGGGGGTACGAGCAGTACTTC.

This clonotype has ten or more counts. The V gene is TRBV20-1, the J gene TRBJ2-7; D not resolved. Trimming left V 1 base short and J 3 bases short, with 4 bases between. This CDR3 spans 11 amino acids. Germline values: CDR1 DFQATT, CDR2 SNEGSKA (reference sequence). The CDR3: CSARGRYEQYF. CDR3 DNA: TGCAGTGCTAGAGGACGCTACGAGCAGTACTTC.

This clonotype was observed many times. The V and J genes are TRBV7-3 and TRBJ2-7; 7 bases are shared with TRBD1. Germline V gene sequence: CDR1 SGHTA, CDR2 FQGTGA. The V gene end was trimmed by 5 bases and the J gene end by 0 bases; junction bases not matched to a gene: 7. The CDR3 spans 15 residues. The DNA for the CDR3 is TGTGCCAGCAGCGTCGCCGGGACAGCCTCCTACGAGCAGTACTTC. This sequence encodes CASSVAGTASYEQYF.

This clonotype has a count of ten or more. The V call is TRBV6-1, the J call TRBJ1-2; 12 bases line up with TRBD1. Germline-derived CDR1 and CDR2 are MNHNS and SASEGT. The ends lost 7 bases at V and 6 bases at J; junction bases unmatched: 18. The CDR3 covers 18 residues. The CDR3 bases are TGTGCCAGCACCCGGGGGACAGGGGGCCGCGCGACCTTCCATGGCTACACCTTC. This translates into CASTRGTGGRATFHGYTF.

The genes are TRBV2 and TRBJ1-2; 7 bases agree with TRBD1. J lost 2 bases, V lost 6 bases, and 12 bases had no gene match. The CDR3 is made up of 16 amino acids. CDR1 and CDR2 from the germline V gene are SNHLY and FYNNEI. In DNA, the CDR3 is TGTGCCAGCAGGGGGGGTCATGGACAGGAAAACTATGGCTACACCTTC. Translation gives CASRGGHGQENYGYTF.

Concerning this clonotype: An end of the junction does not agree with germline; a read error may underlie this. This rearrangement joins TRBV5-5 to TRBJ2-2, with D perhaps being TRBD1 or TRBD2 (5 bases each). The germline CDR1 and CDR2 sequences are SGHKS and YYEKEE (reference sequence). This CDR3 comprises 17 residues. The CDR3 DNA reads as TGTACCAGCAGCCCATGGGGACCGGCGGCGAACACCGGGGAGCTGTTTTTT. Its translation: CTSSPWGPAANTGELFF.

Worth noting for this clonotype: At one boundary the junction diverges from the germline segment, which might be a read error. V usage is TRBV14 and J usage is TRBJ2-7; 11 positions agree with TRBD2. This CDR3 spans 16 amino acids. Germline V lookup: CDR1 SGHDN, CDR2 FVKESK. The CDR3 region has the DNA TGTGCCAGCAGCCAGGTAACTAGCGGGGGTACCTACAAGCAGCACTTC. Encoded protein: CASSQVTSGGTYKQHF.

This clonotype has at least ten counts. CDR3 sequence: CATSDFLAGINEQFF. In DNA, the CDR3 is TGTGCCACCAGTGATTTCCTAGCGGGGATTAATGAGCAGTTCTTC. V usage is TRBV24-1 and J usage is TRBJ2-1; 9 bases fit TRBD2. Germline assignment: CDR1 KGHDR and CDR2 SFDVKD. V lost 1 base and J lost 7; bases outside the gene matches: 4. This CDR3 has 15 residues.

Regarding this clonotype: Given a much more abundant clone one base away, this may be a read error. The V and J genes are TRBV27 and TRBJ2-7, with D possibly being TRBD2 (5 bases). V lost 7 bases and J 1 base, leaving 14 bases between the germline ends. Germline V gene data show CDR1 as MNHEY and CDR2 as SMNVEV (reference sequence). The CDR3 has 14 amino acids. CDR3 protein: CASNIGVGSYEQYF. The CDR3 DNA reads TGTGCCAGCAATATCGGGGTGGGGTCCTACGAGCAGTACTTC.

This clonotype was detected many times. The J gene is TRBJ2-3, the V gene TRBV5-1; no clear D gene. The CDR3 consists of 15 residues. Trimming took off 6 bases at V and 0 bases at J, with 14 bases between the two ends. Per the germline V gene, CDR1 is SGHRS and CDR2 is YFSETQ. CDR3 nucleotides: TGCGCCAGCATTCCCTGGGCTTCGAGCACAGATACGCAGTATTTT. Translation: CASIPWASSTDTQYF.

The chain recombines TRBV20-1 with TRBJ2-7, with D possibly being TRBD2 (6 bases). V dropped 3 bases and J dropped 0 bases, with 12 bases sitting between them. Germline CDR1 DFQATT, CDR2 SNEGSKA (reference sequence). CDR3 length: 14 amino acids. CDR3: CSASPVGLSYEQYF. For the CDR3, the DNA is TGCAGTGCTAGCCCCGTGGGACTCTCCTACGAGCAGTACTTC.

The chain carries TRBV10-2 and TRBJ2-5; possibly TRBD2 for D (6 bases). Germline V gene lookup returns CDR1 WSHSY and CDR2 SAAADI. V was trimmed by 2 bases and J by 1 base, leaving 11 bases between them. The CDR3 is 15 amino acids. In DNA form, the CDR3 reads TGCGCCAGCAGTGAGATGGGAGGAGCCCAAGAGACCCAGTACTTC. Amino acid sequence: CASSEMGGAQETQYF.

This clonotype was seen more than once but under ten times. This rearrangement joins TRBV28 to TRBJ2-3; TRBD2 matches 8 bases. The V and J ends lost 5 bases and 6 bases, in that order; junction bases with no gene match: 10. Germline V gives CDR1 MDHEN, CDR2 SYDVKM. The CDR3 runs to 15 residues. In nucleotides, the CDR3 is TGTGCCAGCAGTCCCCCCGGACTAGCTAAGGATACGCAGTATTTT. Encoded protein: CASSPPGLAKDTQYF.

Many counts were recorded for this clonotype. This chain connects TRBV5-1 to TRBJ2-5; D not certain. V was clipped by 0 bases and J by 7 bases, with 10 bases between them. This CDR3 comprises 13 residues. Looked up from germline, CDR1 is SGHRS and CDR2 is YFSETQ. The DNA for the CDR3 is TGCGCCAGCAGCTTGGATGGCGTGGGGACCCAGTACTTC. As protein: CASSLDGVGTQYF. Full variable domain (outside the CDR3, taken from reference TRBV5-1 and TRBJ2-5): KAGVTQTPRYLIKTRGQQVTLSCSPISGHRSVSWYQQTPGQGLQFLFEYFSETQRNKGNFPGRFSGRQFSNSRSEMNVSTLELGDSALYLCASSLDGVGTQYFGPGTRLLVL.

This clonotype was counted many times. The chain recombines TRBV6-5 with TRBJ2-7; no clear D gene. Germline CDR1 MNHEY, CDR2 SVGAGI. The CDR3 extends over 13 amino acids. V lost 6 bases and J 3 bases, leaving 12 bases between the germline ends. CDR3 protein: CASRRSDGYEQYF. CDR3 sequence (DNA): TGTGCCAGCAGGCGTTCAGATGGCTACGAGCAGTACTTC.

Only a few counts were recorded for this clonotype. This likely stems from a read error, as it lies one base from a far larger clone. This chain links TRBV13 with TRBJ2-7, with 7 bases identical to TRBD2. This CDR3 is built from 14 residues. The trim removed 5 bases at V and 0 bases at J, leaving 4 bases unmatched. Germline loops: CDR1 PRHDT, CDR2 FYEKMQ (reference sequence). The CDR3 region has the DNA TGTGCCAGCAGCCCCCGGACTAGCTCCTACGAGCAGTACTTC. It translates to CASSPRTSSYEQYF.

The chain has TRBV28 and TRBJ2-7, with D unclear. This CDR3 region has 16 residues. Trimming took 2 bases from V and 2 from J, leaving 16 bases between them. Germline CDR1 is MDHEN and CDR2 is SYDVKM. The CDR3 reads CASSLPPGSGPYEQYF. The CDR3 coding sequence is TGTGCCAGCAGTTTACCACCGGGCTCGGGCCCCTACGAGCAGTACTTC.

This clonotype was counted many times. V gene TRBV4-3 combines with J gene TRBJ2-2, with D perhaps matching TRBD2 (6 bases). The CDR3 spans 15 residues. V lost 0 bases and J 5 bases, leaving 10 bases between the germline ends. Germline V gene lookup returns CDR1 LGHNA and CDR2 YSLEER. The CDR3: CASSQDSRGTGELFF. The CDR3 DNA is TGCGCCAGCAGCCAAGATTCCCGGGGGACCGGGGAGCTGTTTTTT.

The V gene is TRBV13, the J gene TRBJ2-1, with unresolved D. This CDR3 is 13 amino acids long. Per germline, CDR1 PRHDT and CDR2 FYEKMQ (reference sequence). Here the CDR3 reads CASPSAATSEQFF. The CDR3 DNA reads TGTGCTTCACCCAGCGCGGCCACAAGTGAGCAGTTCTTC.

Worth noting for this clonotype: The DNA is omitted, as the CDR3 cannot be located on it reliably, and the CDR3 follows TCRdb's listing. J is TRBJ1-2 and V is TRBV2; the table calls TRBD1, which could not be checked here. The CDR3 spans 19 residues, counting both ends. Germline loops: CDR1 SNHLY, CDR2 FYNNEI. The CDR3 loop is CASKLCASSPSGTAYGYTF.

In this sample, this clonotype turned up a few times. CDR3 nucleotides: TGTGCCAGCAGCTTAAGTGGAGGCGACCCCAGGACAGGGCGCGTCTATGGCTACACCTTC. Translating it yields CASSLSGGDPRTGRVYGYTF. V gene TRBV7-3 combines with J gene TRBJ1-2, with 8 nucleotides matching TRBD1. The CDR3 spans 20 residues. Germline V lookup: CDR1 SGHTA, CDR2 FQGTGA. With V trimmed by 1 base and J by 4 bases, 20 bases remained unmatched.

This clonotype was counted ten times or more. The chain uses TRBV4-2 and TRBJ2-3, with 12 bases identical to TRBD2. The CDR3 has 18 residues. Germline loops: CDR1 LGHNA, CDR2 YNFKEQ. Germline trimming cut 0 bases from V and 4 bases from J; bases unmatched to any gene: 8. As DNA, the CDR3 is TGTGCCAGCAGCCAAGACTCTCTAGCGGGGGGGCGGGCAGATACGCAGTATTTT. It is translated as CASSQDSLAGGRADTQYF.